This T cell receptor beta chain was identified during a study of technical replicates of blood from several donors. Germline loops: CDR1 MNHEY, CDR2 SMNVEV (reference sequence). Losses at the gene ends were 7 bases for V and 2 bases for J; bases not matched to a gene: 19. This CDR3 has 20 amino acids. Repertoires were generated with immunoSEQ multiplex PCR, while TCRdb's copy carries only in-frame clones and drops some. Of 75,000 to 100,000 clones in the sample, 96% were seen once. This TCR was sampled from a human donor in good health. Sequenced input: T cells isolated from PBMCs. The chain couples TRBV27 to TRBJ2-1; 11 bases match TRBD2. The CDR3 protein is CASMISGTSGLNLPYNEQFF. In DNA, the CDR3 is TGTGCCAGCATGATTTCGGGGACTAGCGGCCTTAATCTCCCCTACAATGAGCAGTTCTTC.